The entry below gives a single T cell receptor beta chain sequence along with its context. Its antigen is not yet known. Per-base qualities were not stored, and no clone one base away is much larger. The data are from a study of blood T cell repertoires in COVID-19 (dated by TCRdb to about 2020). With regard to the full study: The collaborator samples originated in the United States, Italy and Spain and spanned the acute and convalescent phases of COVID-19. Nearly every sample came with metadata listing a de-identified subject ID, COVID-19 status, age in years and sex. Subjects who had been exposed to COVID-19, were actively infected with it, or had recovered from it provided the deeply sampled blood TCRbeta repertoires that made up the dataset. A freely available public database, intended as a resource for researchers studying the immune response to SARS-CoV-2, is where the repertoires were released. Samples came from the ongoing ImmuneRACE study (first 160 participants) plus 1,254 subjects from 6 global collaborators. The prospective study material was composed of cDNA or gDNA derived from T cells, B-cell-depleted T cells, or PBMCs. HLA class I and class II types, where available, came from metadata supplied by the sample provider rather than from assay-based typing. Broad study findings and their caveats: How much clinical and demographic metadata was included differed by source and by participant, and the metadata was provided uncurated.

A second Seattle source provided samples from volunteer blood donors who had recovered from COVID-19. Each collaborating institution followed its own protocols to collect whole blood in K2EDTA tubes. For TCRbeta analysis, collaborators shipped samples in one of three forms: frozen whole blood, isolated PBMCs, or DNA extracted from either of those sample types. The immunoSEQ Assay, a bias-controlled multiplex PCR, was used to amplify TCRbeta CDR3 regions from genomic DNA. Regarding the original processing steps: Nucleated cell counts per sample were estimated from amplification of reference gene primers within the assay. To quantify the absolute abundance of each unique TCRbeta CDR3 rearrangement, sequence reads were collapsed and filtered. Productive Simpson clonality was computed per sample as the square root of Simpson's diversity index over productive rearrangements. TCRdb re-hosts the immuneACCESS table, in-frame sequences only. Its copies lack some clones; in the studies checked, an unresolved V gene accounts for under half of them, and the cause for the rest is not known. V and J calls and clone size come straight from that table; D and trimming were deduced from the DNA. The sample has over 300,000 clones on record, more than 70% of them singletons. The biggest ten clones account for under 6.5% of the sample.

The CDR3 numbers 13 residues from cysteine through phenylalanine. The CDR3 DNA has 39 bases and is translated from base 1. Trimming takes 3 bases off V and 11 bases off J; junction bases not matched to a gene: 9. The germline V gene encodes CDR1 MNHNS and CDR2 SASEGT. The chain links TRBV6-1 with TRBJ1-1; the central 7 bases match TRBD1. The sequenced material came from peripheral blood. This clonotype originated in a man aged 18 to 29 who had recovered from COVID-19. The encoded CDR3 is CASSETDRLSAFF. Read as DNA, the sequence is TGTGCCAGCAGTGAGACGGACAGGTTGAGCGCTTTCTTT.